This T cell receptor (beta chain) is drawn from a study of blood T cell repertoires in COVID-19. Study at large: The analysed material was cDNA or gDNA that came from T cells, B-cell-depleted T cells, or PBMCs.

Authors' analysis steps: Estimates of nucleated cell counts were drawn from the amplification of reference gene primers. TCRdb's copy holds only in-frame clones and misses some; the assay was immunoSEQ multiplex PCR. V, J and clone size were drawn from that table, and D and trimming were deduced from the DNA. The sample yields over 250,000 clones, roughly 85% seen once. This CDR3 spans 16 amino acids. V trimming: 6 bases; J trimming: 4 bases; junction bases outside the gene matches: 15. The germline CDR1 and CDR2 sequences are SGHDT and YYEEEE. The source is a human donor in a cohort sampled during active COVID-19. The genes are TRBV5-6 and TRBJ2-7, with 8 bases fitting TRBD2. Sequencing input: peripheral blood. The CDR3 DNA is TGTGCCAGCACCATAACCCTAGCGGGCCGACTTTACGAGCAGTACTTC. Protein product: CASTITLAGRLYEQYF.